The sequence of this TCR beta chain was determined in a study of Ad26.COV2.S vaccination and SARS-CoV-2 variants. About the research overall: By the intramuscular route, Ad26.COV2.S was given once, or twice 56 days apart. Overall study findings and caveats: TCR breadth and depth estimates may have understated total T cell responses.

Treatment here: over 15 received Ad26.COV2.S at low or high dose, single or two shots; roughly five received placebo; per-sample allocation not given. Sampling happened 63 days after the first vaccine or placebo injection. Comments on this clone: Its cognate antigen is unknown.

Using immunoSEQ multiplex PCR, the repertoire was profiled, and TCRdb retains in-frame clones only, with some absent. Of 500,000 or so clones in the sample, 89% are singletons; the top ten hold approximately 2.5%. CDR3 size: 16 residues. Germline loops: CDR1 SNHLY, CDR2 FYNNEI. The trim removed 7 bases at V and 4 bases at J, leaving 14 bases unmatched. The sequencing used peripheral blood, collected in a trial of Ad26.COV2.S vaccine versus placebo. This sequence joins TRBV2 and TRBJ1-1; TRBD1 matches 8 bases. The TCR originated in a person aged 18 to 65 who received the Ad26.COV2.S COVID-19 vaccine or a placebo. Here the CDR3 reads CASTYGQGRGTTEAFF. The DNA of the CDR3 is TGTGCCAGCACCTATGGACAGGGTCGAGGTACCACTGAAGCTTTCTTT.